This T cell receptor (beta chain) stems from a study of cytomegalovirus exposure and HLA in healthy donors. This CDR3 has 15 amino acids. V lost 4 bases and J 5 bases, leaving 18 bases between the germline ends. CDR1 and CDR2 (germline): ENHRY, SYGVKD. It was with 60 Vbeta and 13 Jbeta primers that the PCR ran. The method was immunoSEQ multiplex PCR; TCRdb's version includes in-frame clones alone and lacks a portion of them. The data show about 190,000 clones, under 80% seen once. This clone was detected only a few times. Its antigen is undetermined. Whole-study results and caveats: Per a prior analysis, the majority of TCR beta V segments were productive roughly 87% or roughly 30% of the time. Later analysis identified a missense DCLRE1C variant that was linked to TCR beta V- and J-gene trimming. Cytomegalovirus-associated status was assigned to approximately 160 TCR beta chains.

This clonotype was obtained from a man aged 25-40 years in good health and CMV-seropositive. The chain recombines TRBV10-3 with TRBJ2-7; TRBD2 might be the D (5 bases). Material: PBMCs. In DNA form, the CDR3 reads TGTGCCATCAGTGTAGGAGCGGTGGGAGAACACGAGCAGTACTTC. It translates to CAISVGAVGEHEQYF.